Below, 27 T cell receptor beta chains from the same sample are listed, as sequenced in a study of blood T cells in healthy people across ages. The authors ran a second PCR of 7 to 11 cycles using a sample-barcoded 5' primer and a J-beta primer mix. TCRdb itself ran the 5' RACE reads through MiXCR, one entry per CDR3 protein. The sample lists around 620,000 distinct CDR3 sequences, 27% occurring once. The sample comprised blood. The origin of the receptors is a woman aged 70-85 years in good health.

V gene TRBV12-3 or TRBV12-4 combines with J gene TRBJ2-5, with a weak D call TRBD2 (6 bases). CDR3 length equals 12 residues. Trimming took off 4 bases at V and 3 bases at J, with 6 bases between the two ends. This CDR3 reads CASSWGEETQYF. Here the CDR3 DNA reads TGTGCCAGCAGTTGGGGGGAAGAGACCCAGTACTTC.

CDR3 in amino acids: CASSPLLTGRVSETQYF. The CDR3 DNA follows: TGTGCCAGCTCCCCTCTACTCACCGGACGGGTTTCTGAGACCCAGTACTTC. This chain links TRBV25-1 with TRBJ2-5; unclear D gene. Germline assignment: CDR1 MGHDK and CDR2 SYGVNS. CDR3 length: 17 amino acids. V lost 8 bases, J lost 5 bases, and 27 bases lay in between.

The chain couples TRBV7-2 to TRBJ2-7; D possibly corresponds to TRBD1 (6 bases). This CDR3 has 14 amino acids. Trimming pared 4 bases from V and 4 bases from J, leaving 14 bases between. Per germline, CDR1 SGHTA and CDR2 FQGNSA. CDR3 sequence: CASSSHEGVYEQYF. The CDR3 DNA reads as TGTGCCAGCAGCTCCCATGAGGGGGTGTACGAGCAGTACTTC.

This clonotype was seen more than once but under ten times. The CDR3 loop reads CATGTGKETQYF. In nucleotides, the CDR3 is TGTGCGACCGGGACAGGGAAGGAGACCCAGTACTTC. The V gene is TRBV10-3, the J gene TRBJ2-5; 9 bases map to TRBD1. The CDR3 has 12 amino acids. CDR1 and CDR2 (germline): ENHRY, SYGVKD.

The chain has TRBV20-1 and TRBJ2-1; 11 bases match TRBD2. The V segment lost 5 bases and the J segment 4 bases; nucleotides outside the gene matches: 13. Per the germline V gene, CDR1 is DFQATT and CDR2 is SNEGSKA (reference sequence). This CDR3 is built from 17 residues. CDR3 nucleotide sequence: TGCAGTGCTTGGACTAGCGGGCCCAAGGCTGGTTACAATGAGCAGTTCTTC. Its protein is CSAWTSGPKAGYNEQFF.

This chain connects TRBV7-6 to TRBJ2-5; perhaps TRBD1 as D (5 bases). The J call is in doubt because the DNA end fits TRBJ2-1 better. The germline CDR1 and CDR2 sequences are SGHVS and FNYEAQ. The length of the CDR3 is 14 residues. The CDR3 DNA follows: TGTGCCAGCAGCGCAGGGATTTGGAGCCATGAGCAGTTCTTC. Its translation is CASSAGIWSHEQFF.

The J gene is TRBJ2-5, the V gene TRBV5-1, with D unresolved. Germline values: CDR1 SGHRS, CDR2 YFSETQ. CDR3 length: 16 residues. The V end was cut by 2 bases, the J end by 1 base, with 15 bases between. CDR3 region: CASSFTVYGRQETQYF. The CDR3, as DNA: TGCGCCAGCAGCTTTACCGTCTATGGGCGCCAAGAGACCCAGTACTTC. Drawing the rest from reference TRBV5-1 and TRBJ2-5, the complete variable domain is KAGVTQTPRYLIKTRGQQVTLSCSPISGHRSVSWYQQTPGQGLQFLFEYFSETQRNKGNFPGRFSGRQFSNSRSEMNVSTLELGDSALYLCASSFTVYGRQETQYFGPGTRLLVL.

This clonotype appeared a few times. The chain joins TRBV5-1 to TRBJ2-7; TRBD1 is a possible D gene (6 bases). Trimming took off 1 base at V and 9 bases at J, with 20 bases between the two ends. The CDR3 contains 15 residues. Germline assignment: CDR1 SGHRS and CDR2 YFSETQ. The CDR3 coding sequence is TGCGCCAGCAGCTTGAGAGGGGGTGCGGTGGACGGGCAGTACTTC. It yields the protein CASSLRGGAVDGQYF.

This clonotype was seen a few times. The chain links TRBV12-3 or TRBV12-4 to TRBJ2-5; 8 nucleotides match TRBD1. The CDR3 covers 15 residues. V shed 6 bases, J shed 1 base, and the junction held 7 bases outside the gene matches. The CDR3 sequence is CASRAGTGLQETQYF. The CDR3 DNA reads as TGTGCCAGCAGGGCGGGGACAGGCCTCCAAGAGACCCAGTACTTC.

This clonotype came up a few times. The chain links TRBV4-2 to TRBJ1-5; no clear D gene. Trimming cost V 0 bases and J 6 bases, with 9 bases left between them. This CDR3 contains 14 residues. Germline CDR1 LGHNA, CDR2 YNFKEQ. The DNA of the CDR3 is TGTGCCAGCAGCCAAGATAGGCGTATTCAGCCCCAGCATTTT. This gives the protein CASSQDRRIQPQHF.

Turning to this clonotype: Being one base from a much bigger clone, this may be a read error. The rearrangement joins TRBV5-1 to TRBJ2-5; D is unresolved. The V gene's germline CDR1 is SGHRS and CDR2 YFSETQ. V was pared by 2 bases and J by 5 bases, with 7 bases between. The length of the CDR3 is 12 residues. The CDR3 loop is CASSLKVETQYF. The CDR3, as DNA: TGCGCCAGCAGCTTAAAAGTGGAGACCCAGTACTTC.

On this clonotype: With a much larger clone just one base away, this may be a read error. CDR3 DNA: TGCGCCAGCAGCCAAGGATCGGACAGGGGGCCGTTTAATGAGCAGTTCTTC. Translated, it gives CASSQGSDRGPFNEQFF. The V and J genes are TRBV4-1 and TRBJ2-1, with TRBD1 matching 11 bases. Germline assignment: CDR1 MGHRA and CDR2 YSYEKL. Germline trimming cut 1 base from V and 7 bases from J; bases unmatched to any gene: 9. CDR3 length: 17 amino acids.

The chain carries TRBV6-5 and TRBJ1-1; 7 nucleotides line up with TRBD1. With 5 bases clipped from V and 5 bases from J, the junction kept 8 bases outside the gene matches. The length of the CDR3 is 14 residues. Germline CDR1 and CDR2: MNHEY and SVGAGI. The chain's CDR3 is CASSHRGPWTEAFF. The CDR3 nucleotides are TGTGCCAGCAGTCACAGGGGCCCGTGGACTGAAGCTTTCTTT.

CDR3 sequence reads: CSVTRLGTDTQYF. DNA of the CDR3: TGCAGCGTCACTCGACTAGGCACAGATACGCAGTATTTT. This sequence joins TRBV29-1 and TRBJ2-3; D might be TRBD2 (6 bases). Trimming stripped 6 bases from V and 1 base from J, with 11 bases between. This CDR3 has 13 residues. CDR1 is SQVTM and CDR2 is ANQGSEA in the germline V gene.

The table lists this clonotype with a few counts. The rearrangement uses TRBV27 and TRBJ2-1; TRBD1 agrees at 7 bases. This CDR3 spans 15 amino acids. V was pared by 3 bases and J by 5 bases, with 7 bases of the junction left unmatched. CDR1 and CDR2 from the germline V gene are MNHEY and SMNVEV (reference sequence). The CDR3 region has the DNA TGTGCCAGCAGTTTCCAAGGACAGGTCAACAATGAGCAGTTCTTC. Its protein product is CASSFQGQVNNEQFF.

The rearrangement uses TRBV11-2 and TRBJ2-3; no firm D call. Germline CDR1 SGHAT, CDR2 FQNNGV. V gave up 2 bases and J gave up 4 bases, with 10 bases separating them. The CDR3 loop spans 14 amino acids. The CDR3 coding sequence is TGTGCCAGCAGCTTACGTCCTATCCCAGATACGCAGTATTTT. Residues: CASSLRPIPDTQYF.

The chain uses TRBV2 and TRBJ2-5, with D hard to call. TRBJ2-7 matches the DNA end more closely, so the J call is doubtful. Germline assignment: CDR1 SNHLY and CDR2 FYNNEI. The CDR3 length is 14 residues. The CDR3 DNA reads as TGTGCCAGCAGCGGACGGTCCAGCTCCTACGAGCAGTACTTC. This sequence encodes CASSGRSSSYEQYF.

This rearrangement joins TRBV5-1 to TRBJ2-3, with D maybe TRBD2 (5 bases). The germline CDR1 and CDR2 sequences are SGHRS and YFSETQ. The V end lost 0 bases, the J end lost 1 base, and 9 bases lay between the germline ends. This CDR3 is built from 15 residues. CDR3 loop: CASSLEGVGTDTQYF. As DNA, the CDR3 is TGCGCCAGCAGCTTGGAGGGAGTTGGCACAGATACGCAGTATTTT.

V usage is TRBV6-5 and J usage is TRBJ2-2; D may be TRBD1 (6 bases). Per the germline V gene, CDR1 is MNHEY and CDR2 is SVGAGI. This CDR3 contains 15 residues. Trimming removed 0 bases from V and 5 bases from J, with 10 bases in between. CDR3 residues: CASSYSIRGTGELFF. The CDR3 DNA sequence: TGTGCCAGCAGTTACTCGATCAGGGGAACCGGGGAGCTGTTTTTT.

On this clonotype: Mismatch with germline at one junction end may stem from a read error. J is TRBJ1-2 and V is TRBV20-1, with no clear D. Germline V gene sequence: CDR1 DFQATT, CDR2 SNEGSKA (reference sequence). This CDR3 region has 13 residues. The chain's CDR3 is CSARTGSNYGYAF. CDR3 nucleotide sequence: TGCAGTGCTAGAACGGGGTCTAACTATGGCTACGCCTTC.

V gene TRBV7-2 combines with J gene TRBJ1-4, with 8 nucleotides matching TRBD1. This CDR3 has 15 amino acids. CDR1 is SGHTA and CDR2 is FQGNSA in the germline V gene. The V segment lost 1 base and the J segment 7 bases; nucleotides outside the gene matches: 5. The chain's CDR3 is CASSLGGQEGEKLFF. In DNA form, the CDR3 reads TGTGCCAGCAGCTTAGGGGGACAGGAGGGTGAAAAACTGTTTTTT.

In this sample, this clonotype turned up many times. This chain connects TRBV7-9 to TRBJ2-5; 9 positions match TRBD1. CDR1 and CDR2 from the germline V gene are SEHNR and FQNEAQ (reference sequence). CDR3 length: 15 amino acids. V shed 4 bases and J 5 bases; nucleotides not matched to a gene: 8. This CDR3 reads CASSSWTGARETQYF. CDR3 bases: TGTGCCAGCAGCTCCTGGACAGGGGCCCGGGAGACCCAGTACTTC.

The genes are TRBV7-2 and TRBJ2-2; TRBD2 matches 8 bases. The V and J ends lost 5 bases and 5 bases, in that order; junction bases with no gene match: 10. CDR3 length: 16 amino acids. CDR1 and CDR2 (germline): SGHTA, FQGNSA. The chain's CDR3 is CASSPRSGGTTGELFF. The DNA for the CDR3 is TGTGCCAGCAGCCCGCGAAGCGGGGGTACAACCGGGGAGCTGTTTTTT.

The table lists this clonotype with many counts. The chain combines TRBV7-2 with TRBJ2-1, with TRBD2 matching over 11 bases. Germline-derived CDR1 and CDR2 are SGHTA and FQGNSA. Trimming cost V 1 base and J 4 bases; bases outside gene matches: 6. The CDR3 is 17 residues long. CDR3 in DNA: TGTGCCAGCAGCTTAGATAGCGGGGGGGCCCGTTACAATGAGCAGTTCTTC. This translates into CASSLDSGGARYNEQFF.

The chain uses TRBV7-2 and TRBJ2-2, with unresolved D. CDR3 length: 15 residues. The germline CDR1 and CDR2 sequences are SGHTA and FQGNSA. The ends were cut back, 0 bases at V and 1 base at J, with 6 bases in the middle. The CDR3 protein is CASSLALGNTGELFF. In DNA, the CDR3 is TGTGCCAGCAGCTTAGCGCTCGGGAACACCGGGGAGCTGTTTTTT.

The sample holds many counts of this clonotype. An end of the junction does not agree with germline; a read error may underlie this. The chain combines TRBV25-1 with TRBJ2-1, with a possible D match to TRBD2 (6 bases). The CDR3 has 17 residues. Germline V gives CDR1 MGHDK, CDR2 SYGVNS. The CDR3 DNA reads TGTGCCAGCAGTGAAGCTGTTGGCGGGGAATCCTCCAATGAGCAGTTCTTC. It translates to CASSEAVGGESSNEQFF.

This clonotype turned up a few times. This rearrangement joins TRBV5-1 to TRBJ2-7; D is possibly TRBD2 (5 bases). CDR3 length equals 15 residues. Germline CDR1 and CDR2: SGHRS and YFSETQ. The germline V and J ends were trimmed by 1 base and 3 bases, with 14 bases remaining between them. CDR3 in DNA: TGCGCCAGCAGCTTGACCCTCGGAGGCTACTACGAGCAGTACTTC. Its translation: CASSLTLGGYYEQYF.